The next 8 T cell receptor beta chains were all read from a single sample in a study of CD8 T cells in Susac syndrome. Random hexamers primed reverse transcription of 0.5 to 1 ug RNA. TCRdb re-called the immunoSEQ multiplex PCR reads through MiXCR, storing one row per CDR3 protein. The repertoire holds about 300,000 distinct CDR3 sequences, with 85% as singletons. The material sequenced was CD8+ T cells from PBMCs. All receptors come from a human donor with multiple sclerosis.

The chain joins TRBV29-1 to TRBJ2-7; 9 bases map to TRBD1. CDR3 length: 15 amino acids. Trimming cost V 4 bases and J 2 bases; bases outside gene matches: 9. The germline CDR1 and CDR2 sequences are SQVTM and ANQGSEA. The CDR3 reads CSVVLWTGDPYEQYF. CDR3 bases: TGCAGCGTTGTCTTGTGGACAGGGGACCCCTACGAGCAGTACTTC.

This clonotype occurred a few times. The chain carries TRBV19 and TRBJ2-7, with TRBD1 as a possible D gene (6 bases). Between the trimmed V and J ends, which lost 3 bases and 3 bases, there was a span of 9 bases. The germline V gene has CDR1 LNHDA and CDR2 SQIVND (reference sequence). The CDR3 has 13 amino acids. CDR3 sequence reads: CASSIKGDYEQYF. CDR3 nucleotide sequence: TGTGCCAGTAGTATCAAGGGGGACTACGAGCAGTACTTC.

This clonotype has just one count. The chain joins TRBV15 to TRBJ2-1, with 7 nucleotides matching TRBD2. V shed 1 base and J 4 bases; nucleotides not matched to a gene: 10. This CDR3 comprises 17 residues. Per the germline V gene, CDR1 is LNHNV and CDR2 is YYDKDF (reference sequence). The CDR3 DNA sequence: TGTGCCACCAGCAGAGTTCCCCTAGCGGACTTATACAATGAGCAGTTCTTC. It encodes CATSRVPLADLYNEQFF. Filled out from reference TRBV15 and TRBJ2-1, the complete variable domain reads DAMVIQNPRYQVTQFGKPVTLSCSQTLNHNVMYWYQQKSSQAPKLLFHYYDKDFNNEADTPDNFQSRRPNTSFCFLDIRSPGLGDTAMYLCATSRVPLADLYNEQFFGPGTRLTVL.

CDR3 in DNA: TGTGCCAGCAGCTCCCCGGGACGCTACGAGCAGTACTTC. Translation gives CASSSPGRYEQYF. The chain recombines TRBV12-3 or TRBV12-4 with TRBJ2-7; D is possibly TRBD1 or TRBD2 (5 bases each). The CDR3 loop spans 13 amino acids. Trimming removed 6 bases from V and 3 bases from J, with 12 bases in between.

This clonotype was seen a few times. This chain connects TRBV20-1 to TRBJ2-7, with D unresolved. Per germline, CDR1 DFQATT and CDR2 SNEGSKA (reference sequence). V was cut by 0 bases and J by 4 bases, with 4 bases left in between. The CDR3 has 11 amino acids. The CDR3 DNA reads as TGCAGTGCTAGAGATGAGTACGAGCAGTACTTC. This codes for CSARDEYEQYF.

In nucleotides, the CDR3 is TGTGCCAGCAGCCTAACTACGATAGGGATAGGTGAAGAGCAGTTCTTC. It translates to CASSLTTIGIGEEQFF. The chain recombines TRBV7-9 with TRBJ2-1; D gene uncertain. This CDR3 is built from 16 residues. V lost 5 bases, J lost 10 bases, and 24 bases lay in between. The germline V gene encodes CDR1 SEHNR and CDR2 FQNEAQ (reference sequence). The variable domain in full, with the rest retrieved from reference TRBV7-9 and TRBJ2-1, is DTGVSQNPRHKITKRGQNVTFRCDPISEHNRLYWYRQTLGQGPEFLTYFQNEAQLEKSRLLSDRFSAERPKGSFSTLEIQRTEQGDSAMYLCASSLTTIGIGEEQFFGPGTRLTVL.

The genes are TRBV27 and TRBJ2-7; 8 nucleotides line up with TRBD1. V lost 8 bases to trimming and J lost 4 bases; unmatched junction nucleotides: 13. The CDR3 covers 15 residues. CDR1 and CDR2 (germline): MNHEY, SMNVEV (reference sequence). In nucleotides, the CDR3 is TGTGCCAGCGCTGAGCCGGGACAGGCGTCTTACGAGCAGTACTTC. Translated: CASAEPGQASYEQYF.

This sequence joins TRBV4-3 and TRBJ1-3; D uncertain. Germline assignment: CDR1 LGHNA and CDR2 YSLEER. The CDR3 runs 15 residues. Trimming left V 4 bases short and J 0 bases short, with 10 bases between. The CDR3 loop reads CASSPLGISGNTIYF. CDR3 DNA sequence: TGCGCCAGCAGCCCCCTCGGTATCTCTGGAAACACCATATATTTT.